This TCR beta chain emerged from a study of regulatory T cells in long-lasting Graves disease (dated by TCRdb to the early 2020s). Turning to the overall study: Newly diagnosed Graves' disease patients had taken antithyroid drugs for less than 3 months. The study took place in China and was registered as a clinical trial. A total of about 33 samples underwent TCR sequencing, from roughly 13 patients with persistent Graves' disease and 20 or so patients with newly diagnosed Graves' disease. Patients with persistent Graves' disease were compared with patients with newly diagnosed Graves' disease using TCR sequencing and RNA sequencing of peripheral blood.

The germline V gene encodes CDR1 DFQATT and CDR2 SNEGSKA (reference sequence). There are 15 amino acids in the CDR3, from cysteine to phenylalanine inclusive. The kept DNA is CDR3 alone, 45 bases in frame from the first base. Compared with germline, V lacks 5 bases and J lacks 6 bases; bases without a gene match: 12. The sample's time point, from its label and the paper: newly diagnosed GD, antithyroid drugs for less than 3 months. For both TCR sequencing and RNA sequencing, RNA was extracted from PBMCs in TRIzol. The diagnosis of Graves' disease followed American Thyroid Association guidelines. Patients for the study were recruited at an endocrinology department in Xi'an, China. From each patient, approximately 10 milliliters of peripheral blood was collected into an EDTA anticoagulant tube. Ficoll Paque Plus density gradient separation was used to isolate PBMCs, and no further T cell sorting was done. An Agilent 2100 Bioanalyzer and agarose gel were used to assess RNA quality, and a NanoDrop 2000 was used to measure RNA concentration.

The library came from multiplex PCR. Sequenced on an Illumina HiSeq 4000. iRepertoire HTBI primers and Arm-PCR amplification of CDR3 regions were used to construct TCR beta libraries. Before sequencing, the PCR products underwent gel purification. Per the authors' processing: A total of 62 TRBV and 14 TRBJ segments were identified across samples and were used for gene usage analysis of CDR3 amino acid clonotypes. COPE and FqMerger were used to merge the filtered high-quality paired reads into contigs. BLAST was used to align contigs to IMGT TRBV, TRBD and TRBJ reference genes, and CDR3 was defined according to IMGT. Highly expanded clones were defined as clonotypes with a frequency above 0.1%. Shannon entropy served as the measure of repertoire diversity, while the Gini coefficient captured V-J evenness. Clonotypes shared by more than one individual were considered public. TCRdb passed the public sequencing reads through fastp at Q25 and MiXCR, retaining productive beta sequences. Each entry is one CDR3 protein sequence, shown with its most common DNA and genes. These V and J calls derive from TCRdb rather than the authors' analysis. The sample has 400,000 to 500,000 distinct CDR3 sequences on record, around 14% of them singletons. Together, the top ten hold approximately 15% of the sample.

General study outcomes and caveats: Because the primary lesion, thyroid tissue, could not be accessed, the study looked at peripheral blood alone. Persistent patients shared more public clonotypes among themselves (2,741) than newly diagnosed patients did (roughly 910). Sequencing and analysis were limited to the TCR beta chain. Preferential use of TRBV28, TRBJ1-2 and TRBJ2-5 was observed in persistent disease, whereas TRBV20-1 and TRBJ2-1 were favored in newly diagnosed disease. The small sample size was acknowledged by the authors as a limitation that may reduce accuracy. Compared with newly diagnosed patients, persistent Graves' disease patients had lower TCR Shannon entropy and fewer highly expanded clones, which suggests clonal expansion.

There are a few counts of this clonotype. The specificity of this receptor is unknown. No base quality information exists; no much larger clone differs at one position. These sequences were also reported in another study, on T cells in Graves' hyperthyroidism and ophthalmopathy. The second investigation adds: Stable Graves' hyperthyroidism was defined as no progression to ophthalmopathy during 18 months of follow-up. Hyperthyroidism patients were newly diagnosed, had a disease duration of under 2 months, and were aged 18 to 65 years. Patients with uncontrolled infections, other autoimmune diseases, pregnancy or lactation were excluded. Diagnoses were established on the basis of clinical symptoms, serum thyroxine and TRAb, thyroid ultrasound, and orbital computed tomography. For the first round of RT-PCR on the TCR CDR3, the HTBI primer set was used together with the Qiagen OneStep RT-PCR kit. Most expanded thyroid clonotypes (frequency above 0.001) were also detected in blood, suggesting blood repertoires may reflect thyroid immune responses. Ophthalmopathy was separated from stable hyperthyroidism by a 13 V-J signature model, with around 88% sensitivity and about 81% specificity obtained in cross-validation and 80%/75% obtained in testing. In validation, the model predicted progression to ophthalmopathy with approximately 71% sensitivity and about 72% specificity, a median of around six months before onset. A discovery cohort of approximately 97 patients, about 40 with Graves' ophthalmopathy and 55 to 65 with stable Graves' hyperthyroidism, was used to find distinguishing TCR V-J signatures. Prospective prediction of ophthalmopathy was tested in an independent validation cohort consisting of under 20 hyperthyroidism patients and some 15 patients who later progressed to ophthalmopathy. The approximately 100 discovery patients were divided at random into training and test sets in a 7:3 ratio. The study also compared thyroid tissue and blood T-cell repertoires from several Graves' hyperthyroidism patients. Following sampling, methimazole starting at 30 mg daily was given to hyperthyroidism patients, and high-dose intravenous methylprednisolone was given to ophthalmopathy patients. A second multiplex PCR round built the libraries, followed by size selection and purification. Libraries were sequenced paired-end with 100 bp reads on an Illumina HiSeq2000. SOAPnuke was used to process the raw data, with reads discarded if the reads contained adapters or uncalled bases, had a mean Phred below 15, or lacked an exact constant-primer or identifier match. High-quality paired reads were merged using COPE v1.2.5, and each unique nucleotide sequence was defined as a clonotype. MiTCR v1.1 was used to align the clonotypes against IMGT TRBV, TRBD and TRBJ reference segments. The analysis included only V-J combinations with a frequency above 0.0001, which together covered roughly 99% of the repertoires. The TCS score was defined as F50 (clonal expansion) divided by E x V (chaos), with BLOSUM62-based TCRdist calculated between CDR3 peptides within each V-J. Welch's t-statistics and random forest reduced approximately 520 V-J features to roughly 13, which were used in a naive Bayes classifier (R e1071). Sample size was not statistically predetermined, and investigators were not blinded to group allocation. The paper reports TCR Vbeta CDR3 sequencing of some 140 peripheral blood samples: under 45 ophthalmopathy, under 85 hyperthyroidism and some 17 progressor patients.

The source was peripheral blood mononuclear cells (PBMCs), collected at new diagnosis, from a patient treated with antithyroid drugs. The sequence came from a woman between 25 and 40 years old with Graves disease. Donor details come from another sample of the same person, matched by shared clones. The chain is made from TRBV20-1 and TRBJ2-1, with TRBD2 matching 8 junction bases. The nucleotides read TGCAGTGCTTCACCCTGGACTAGCCCTAGCAATGAGCAGTTCTTC. Its product reads: CSASPWTSPSNEQFF.